The clone carrying this TCR beta chain was recorded a few times. The antigen remains undetermined. This specimen belongs to a study of identical twins. The CDR3 length is 15 residues. Trimming shortened V by 5 bases and J by 0 bases, and 11 bases separated the two germline ends. Addition of a universal primer site occurred through template switching, and cDNA carried unique molecular identifiers. MiXCR, applied by TCRdb to the 5' RACE reads, yields one record per CDR3 protein. This table holds 400,000 to 600,000 distinct CDR3 sequences, more than 20% found once. Study findings and constraints: Beta clonotypes that were abundant in cord blood contained fewer insertions, a pattern absent from memory repertoires. Donors were not followed over many years; analysis was cross-sectional.

This sample was shared with a second study, whose subject was yellow fever vaccine responses in identical twins.

This clonotype originated in a woman younger than 35 in good health. The specimen sequenced was CD4+ T cells sorted from blood. The V call is TRBV12-3 or TRBV12-4, the J call TRBJ2-1, with unresolved D. CDR3 loop: CASSTTRSSYNEQFF. The DNA of the CDR3 is TGTGCCAGCAGTACTACCCGAAGCTCCTACAATGAGCAGTTCTTC.